This T cell receptor (beta chain) was captured in a study of graft-versus-host responses after intestinal transplantation. Study-wide background: The recipients all started with anti-thymocyte globulin induction and then took tacrolimus and steroids for about 3 years. Study findings and constraints: Early declines in HvG clones that occurred post-transplant were associated with peak circulating GvH clone levels.

The CDR3 is made up of 13 amino acids. V lost 1 base to trimming and J lost 2 bases, with 7 bases between them. CDR1 and CDR2 (germline): SGHRS, YFSETQ. For this clone: Its antigen is as yet unknown.

Data came from immunoSEQ multiplex PCR; TCRdb stores just in-frame clones and leaves some out. The sample lists about 86,000 clones, about 88% occurring once. This receptor was obtained from a human donor who was the organ donor for an intestinal transplant. The starting material was unstimulated CD4+ T cells sorted from spleen or lymph node cells, obtained before transplant. The chain carries TRBV5-1 and TRBJ2-7; the D is unclear. CDR3 sequence reads: CASSLYTAYEQYF. CDR3 bases: TGCGCCAGCAGCTTGTATACGGCCTACGAGCAGTACTTC.